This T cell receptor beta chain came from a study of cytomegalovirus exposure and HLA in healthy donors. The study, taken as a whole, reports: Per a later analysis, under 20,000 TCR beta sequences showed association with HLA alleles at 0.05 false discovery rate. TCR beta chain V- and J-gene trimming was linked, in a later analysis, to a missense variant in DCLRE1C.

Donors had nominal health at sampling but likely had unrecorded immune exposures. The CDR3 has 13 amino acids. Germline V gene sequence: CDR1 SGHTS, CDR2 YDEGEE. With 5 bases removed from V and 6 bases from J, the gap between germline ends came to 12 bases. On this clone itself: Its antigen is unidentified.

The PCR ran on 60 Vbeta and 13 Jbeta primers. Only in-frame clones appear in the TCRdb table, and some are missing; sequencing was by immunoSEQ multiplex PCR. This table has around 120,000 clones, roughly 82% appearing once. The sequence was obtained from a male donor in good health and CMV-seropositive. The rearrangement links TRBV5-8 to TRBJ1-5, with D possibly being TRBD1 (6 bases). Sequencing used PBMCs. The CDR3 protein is CASSPGRGQPQHF. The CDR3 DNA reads TGTGCCAGCAGTCCGGGCAGGGGTCAGCCCCAGCATTTT. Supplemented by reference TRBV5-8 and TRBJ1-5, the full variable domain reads EAGVTQSPTHLIKTRGQQATLRCSPISGHTSVYWYQQALGLGLQFLLWYDEGEERNRGNFPPRFSGRQFPNYSSELNVNALELEDSALYLCASSPGRGQPQHFGDGTRLSIL.